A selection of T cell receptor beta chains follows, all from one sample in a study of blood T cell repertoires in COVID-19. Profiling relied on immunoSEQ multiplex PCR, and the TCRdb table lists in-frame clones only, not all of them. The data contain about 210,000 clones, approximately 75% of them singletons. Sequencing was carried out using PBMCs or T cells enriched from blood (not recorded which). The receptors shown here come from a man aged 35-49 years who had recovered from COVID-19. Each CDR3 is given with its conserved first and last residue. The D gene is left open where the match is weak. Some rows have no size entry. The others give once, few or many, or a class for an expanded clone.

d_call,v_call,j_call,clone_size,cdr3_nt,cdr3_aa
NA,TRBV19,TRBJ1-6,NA,TGTGCCAGTACCCCGGGGGGGCCTTATAATTCACCCCTCCACTTT,CASTPGGPYNSPLHF
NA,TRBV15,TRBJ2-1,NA,TGTGCCACCCGTGAGAGTCTAGCCGGGATTGTATTGTTCTTC,CATRESLAGIVLFF
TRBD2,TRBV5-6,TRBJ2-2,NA,TGTGCCAGCAGCCCGGGGGGGCTTGCCCTGGGGGAGCTGTTTTTT,CASSPGGLALGELFF
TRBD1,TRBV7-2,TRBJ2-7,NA,TGTGCCAGCAGCTCCCTTCCAGGGGGCTCCTACGAGCAGTACTTC,CASSSLPGGSYEQYF
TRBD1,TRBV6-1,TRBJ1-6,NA,TGTGCCAGCAGTGAAGACTACTGGTACAGGGGGCTGGATTCACCCCTCCACTTT,CASSEDYWYRGLDSPLHF
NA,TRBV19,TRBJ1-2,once,TGTGCCAGCACTGATCAGGGTGCGGATGGCTACACCTTC,CASTDQGADGYTF
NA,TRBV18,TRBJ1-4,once,TGTGCCAGCTCACCTCCCGGGACAACTAATGAAAAACTGTTTTTT,CASSPPGTTNEKLFF
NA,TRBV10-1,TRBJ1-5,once,TGCGCCAGCAGTGAAGGAGGGATAGAGCAGCCCCAGCATTTT,CASSEGGIEQPQHF
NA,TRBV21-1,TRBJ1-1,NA,TGTGCCAGCAGCAGTGGGGCCATGGAAGCTTTCTTT,CASSSGAMEAFF
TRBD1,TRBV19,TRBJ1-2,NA,TGTGCCAGTAGCATCAGGGGGCGCGGAGGCTATGGCTACACCTTC,CASSIRGRGGYGYTF
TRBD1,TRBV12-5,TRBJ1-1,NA,TGTGCTAGTGGGGGACAGGCGAACACTGAAGCTTTCTTT,CASGGQANTEAFF
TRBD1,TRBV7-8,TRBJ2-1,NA,TGTGCCAGCAGCGCGGGGACAGGGCAGGCCTACAATGAGCAGTTCTTC,CASSAGTGQAYNEQFF
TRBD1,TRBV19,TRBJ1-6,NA,TGTGCCAGTAGTCCCCGGACAGGGAGCTCCTATAATTCACCCCTCCACTTT,CASSPRTGSSYNSPLHF
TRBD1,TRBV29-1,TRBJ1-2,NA,TGCAGCGCCGCCGCTTACAGGGGGAGTAACTATGGCTACACCTTC,CSAAAYRGSNYGYTF
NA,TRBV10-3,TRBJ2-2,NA,TGTGCCATCAGTGAGTTCCAAGCTGGCGGGGAGCTGTTTTTT,CAISEFQAGGELFF
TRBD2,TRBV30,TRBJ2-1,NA,TGTGCCTGGAGTGTGGGCGGGAGTGATTATGAGCAGTTCTTC,CAWSVGGSDYEQFF
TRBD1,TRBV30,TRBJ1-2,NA,TGTGCCTGGAGTGTAAAGGGGGCGGGCGGCTACACCTTC,CAWSVKGAGGYTF
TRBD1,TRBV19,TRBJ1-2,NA,TGTGCCAGTAGAGATATGGGACAGGACTTTTATGGCTACACCTTC,CASRDMGQDFYGYTF
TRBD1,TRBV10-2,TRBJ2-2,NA,TGCGCCAGCTCGGACAGGGGCCGTACCGGGGAGCTGTTTTTT,CASSDRGRTGELFF
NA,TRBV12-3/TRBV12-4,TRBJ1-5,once,TGTGCCAGCAGTGATCAGGGGTTCCAGCCCCAGCATTTT,CASSDQGFQPQHF
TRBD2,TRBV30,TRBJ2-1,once,TGTGCCTGGAGCGTCGGGACTACCCTAAACAATGAGCAGTTCTTC,CAWSVGTTLNNEQFF
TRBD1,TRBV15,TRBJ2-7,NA,TGTGCCACCAGCAGAAGGACAGGGATATACGAGCAGTACTTC,CATSRRTGIYEQYF
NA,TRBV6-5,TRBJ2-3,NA,TGTGCCAGCAGTTACCAGCGGGCCACAGATACGCAGTATTTT,CASSYQRATDTQYF
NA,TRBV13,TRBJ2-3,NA,TGTGCCAGCAGCCGGGGCAGGGGAGTTGAAGATACGCAGTATTTT,CASSRGRGVEDTQYF
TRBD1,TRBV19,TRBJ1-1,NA,TGTGCCAGTAGTGACTATCGGCAGGGGGCGGCCGAAGCTTTCTTT,CASSDYRQGAAEAFF
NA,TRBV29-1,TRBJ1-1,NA,TGCAGCGTTGACCGGCATGAGGCGTTGAACACTGAAGCTTTCTTT,CSVDRHEALNTEAFF
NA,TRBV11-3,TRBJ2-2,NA,TGTGCCAGCAGCTTAGCGCGTGGGCAGCTGTTTTTT,CASSLARGQLFF
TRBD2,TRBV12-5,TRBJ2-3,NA,TGTGCTAGTGCCGCTAGCGGGAGCACAGATACGCAGTATTTT,CASAASGSTDTQYF
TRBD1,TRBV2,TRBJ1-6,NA,TGTGCCAGCATTGGACGACAGGGTTCACCCCTCCACTTT,CASIGRQGSPLHF
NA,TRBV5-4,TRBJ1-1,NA,TGTGCCAGCAGCGCACCTCTGGGGAGGAACACTGAAGCTTTCTTT,CASSAPLGRNTEAFF
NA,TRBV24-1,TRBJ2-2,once,TGTGCCACCAGTGACCTCTCCTACACCGGGGAGCTGTTTTTT,CATSDLSYTGELFF
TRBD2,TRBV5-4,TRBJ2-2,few,TGTGCCAGCAGCTTTTTAGCGGGGTCCCACACCGGGGAGCTGTTTTTT,CASSFLAGSHTGELFF
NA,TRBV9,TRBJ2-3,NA,TGTGCCAGCAGCCCTCATGTGGGGGCGATTTCGGGCACAGATACGCAGTATTTT,CASSPHVGAISGTDTQYF
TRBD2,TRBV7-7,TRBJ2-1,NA,TGTGCCAGCAGCTTACTAGCGGGAGGTCGGGGGAATGAGCAGTTCTTC,CASSLLAGGRGNEQFF
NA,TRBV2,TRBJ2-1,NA,TGTGCCAGCCTCGGGGGTGGCGGGCTGGGGGGTGAGCAGTTCTTC,CASLGGGGLGGEQFF
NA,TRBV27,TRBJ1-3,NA,TGTGCCAGCAGTTTCAGGGGCTCTGGAAACACCATATATTTT,CASSFRGSGNTIYF
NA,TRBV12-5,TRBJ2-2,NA,TGTGCTAGTGGTTTGGCAACGAACACCGGGGAGCTGTTTTTT,CASGLATNTGELFF
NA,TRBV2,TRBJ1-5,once,TGTGCCAGCAGTTTGGGCAATAATCAGCCCCAGCATTTT,CASSLGNNQPQHF
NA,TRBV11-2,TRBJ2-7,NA,TGTGCCAGCAGCCCATACAGCAGCTCCTACGAGCAGTACTTC,CASSPYSSSYEQYF
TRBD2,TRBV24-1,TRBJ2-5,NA,TGTGCCACCAGTGATTTCCCCAGCGGGAGAGAGACCCAGTACTTC,CATSDFPSGRETQYF
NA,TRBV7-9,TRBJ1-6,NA,TGTGCCAGCAGCTTAGAGTGGGGAGATAATTCACCCCTCCACTTT,CASSLEWGDNSPLHF
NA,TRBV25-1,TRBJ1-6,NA,TGTGCCAGCTCTCTGTCCGGGGGTAATTCACCCCTCCACTTT,CASSLSGGNSPLHF
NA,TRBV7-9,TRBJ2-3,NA,TGTGCCAGCAGCCTCACGGGGGGCACAGATACGCAGTATTTT,CASSLTGGTDTQYF
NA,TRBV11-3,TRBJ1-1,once,TGTGCCAGCAGCCGCGGGAACACTGAAGCTTTCTTT,CASSRGNTEAFF
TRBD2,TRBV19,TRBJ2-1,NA,TGTGCCAGTACCCTTAGCGGGAGATGGGGCAGCGAGCAGTTCTTC,CASTLSGRWGSEQFF
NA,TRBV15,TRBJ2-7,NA,TGTGCCACCAGCTGGAGGCACTCCTACGAGCAGTACTTC,CATSWRHSYEQYF
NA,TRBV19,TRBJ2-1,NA,TGTGCCAGTAGGCACTACTCCTACAATGAGCAGTTCTTC,CASRHYSYNEQFF
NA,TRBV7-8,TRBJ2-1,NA,TGTGCCAGCAGCTTATCCCGGGACTCCAAAGAGCAGTTCTTC,CASSLSRDSKEQFF
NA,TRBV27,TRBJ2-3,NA,TGTGCCAGCAGTTGGGCGGGCTTTCCCCCTAGCACAGATACGCAGTATTTT,CASSWAGFPPSTDTQYF
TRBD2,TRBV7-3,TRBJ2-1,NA,TGTGCCAGCAGCTCGCCTAGCGGGGGGCGGAATGAGCAGTTCTTC,CASSSPSGGRNEQFF
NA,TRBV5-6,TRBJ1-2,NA,TGTGCCAGCAGCTTGGATGCGGTATATGGCTACACCTTC,CASSLDAVYGYTF
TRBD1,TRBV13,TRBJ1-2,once,TGTGCCAGCAGCTTAGGCCGGTCGGTCAGGGGGCCGGAGGGCTACACCTTC,CASSLGRSVRGPEGYTF
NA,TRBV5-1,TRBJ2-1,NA,TGCGCCAGCAGCTTGGGTGGCTGGCAGGGGTTGTCCTACAATGAGCAGTTCTTC,CASSLGGWQGLSYNEQFF
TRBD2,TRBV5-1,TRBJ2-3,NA,TGCGCCAGCAGCCTCCGGGACGGGGGGTCGGGGGATACGCAGTATTTT,CASSLRDGGSGDTQYF
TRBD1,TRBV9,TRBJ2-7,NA,TGTGCCAGCAGCGCCTGGGACAGGGGTAACTACGAGCAGTACTTC,CASSAWDRGNYEQYF
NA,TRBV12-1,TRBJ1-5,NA,TGTGCCAGCAGCTTTGACGGACAGGGGTTCGCTCAGCCCCAGCATTTT,CASSFDGQGFAQPQHF
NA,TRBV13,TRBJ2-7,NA,TGTGCCAGCAGCCAAGGCAGGGACTCCTACGAGCAGTACTTC,CASSQGRDSYEQYF